What follows is one TCR beta chain and its context. Its antigen remains unknown. Study-level results: The TCR gene usage of tumor memory CD4+ T cells clustered together with blood and lymph node memory CD4+ cells and with lymph node naive CD4+ cells. Tumor Tregs overlapped most with tumor, then blood, naive CD4+ cells.

The V and J ends lost 4 bases and 0 bases respectively, with 13 bases between them. Germline V gene lookup returns CDR1 SGHRS and CDR2 YFSETQ. This CDR3 region has 16 residues. Semi-nested PCR with Nested Universal Primer A followed constant-region reverse priming of full-length variable regions. One entry per CDR3 protein results from TCRdb running MiXCR on the 5' RACE reads. The table lists about 54,000 distinct CDR3 sequences, 17% of them singletons. Naive CD4+ T cells were purified with Tregs depleted by CD25. The V and J genes are TRBV5-1 and TRBJ2-2; D gene uncertain. This TCR was recovered from a female donor with breast cancer. Sequences were obtained from naive CD4+ T cells sorted from blood. Subset described: naive CD4+ T cells, CD4+CD45RA+CD25-. The CDR3 bases are TGCGCCAGCAGCCCGTGGTGGGGTTCGAACACCGGGGAGCTGTTTTTT. Amino acids: CASSPWWGSNTGELFF. Full variable domain (outside the CDR3, taken from reference TRBV5-1 and TRBJ2-2): KAGVTQTPRYLIKTRGQQVTLSCSPISGHRSVSWYQQTPGQGLQFLFEYFSETQRNKGNFPGRFSGRQFSNSRSEMNVSTLELGDSALYLCASSPWWGSNTGELFFGEGSRLTVL.